These 31 T cell receptor beta chains originate from one sample sequenced in a study of cytomegalovirus exposure and HLA in healthy donors. With 60 Vbeta and 13 Jbeta primers, the PCR was carried out. Profiled with immunoSEQ multiplex PCR; TCRdb holds only in-frame clones, not every one. The repertoire has 55,000 to 80,000 clones, roughly 82% of them found once; the top ten carry roughly 12%. Sequencing input: PBMCs. The receptors were gathered from a man aged 65 to 85 in good health and CMV-seronegative.

This clone was seen a single time. This chain links TRBV19 with TRBJ2-3; D might be TRBD1 (6 bases). The CDR3 runs 14 residues. CDR1 and CDR2 (germline): LNHDA, SQIVND (reference sequence). V lost 6 bases and J lost 0, with 10 bases in between. CDR3 in DNA: TGTGCCAGTAGCGTTACAGGGAGCACAGATACGCAGTATTTT. This encodes CASSVTGSTDTQYF.

V gene TRBV10-3 combines with J gene TRBJ1-1; possible D gene TRBD1, 5 bases. The V gene's germline CDR1 is ENHRY and CDR2 SYGVKD. Trimming stripped 4 bases from V and 2 bases from J, with 11 bases between. This CDR3 contains 14 residues. CDR3: CAISGWGGNTEAFF. The CDR3 region has the DNA TGTGCCATCAGTGGGTGGGGCGGAAACACTGAAGCTTTCTTT.

V gene TRBV18 combines with J gene TRBJ2-2, with a weak D call TRBD1 (6 bases). The CDR3 spans 16 residues. Trimming took off 2 bases at V and 0 bases at J, with 10 bases between the two ends. Germline V gives CDR1 KGHSH, CDR2 LQKENI. The CDR3 sequence: CASSPSSGANTGELFF. The CDR3 bases are TGTGCCAGCTCACCATCGTCAGGGGCGAACACCGGGGAGCTGTTTTTT. The variable domain in full, with the rest retrieved from reference TRBV18 and TRBJ2-2, is NAGVMQNPRHLVRRRGQEARLRCSPMKGHSHVYWYRQLPEEGLKFMVYLQKENIIDESGMPKERFSAEFPKEGPSILRIQQVVRGDSAAYFCASSPSSGANTGELFFGEGSRLTVL.

This clone appeared a few times. The genes are TRBV4-1 and TRBJ1-4, with 7 positions matching TRBD1. The V gene's germline CDR1 is MGHRA and CDR2 YSYEKL. This CDR3 region has 16 residues. Germline trimming cut 0 bases from V and 4 bases from J; bases unmatched to any gene: 5. The CDR3 loop is CASSQDRGQINEKLFF. The CDR3 bases are TGCGCCAGCAGCCAAGATAGGGGACAGATTAATGAAAAACTGTTTTTT.

V and J are TRBV5-3 and TRBJ2-5; maybe TRBD1 (5 bases). TRBJ2-7 matches the DNA end more closely, so the J call is doubtful. TRBV5-3 has ORF status, its function being uncertain. The CDR3 runs to 13 residues. The CDR3 spells CARSRQGAYEQYF. The DNA for the CDR3 is TGTGCCAGAAGCAGGCAGGGCGCCTACGAGCAGTACTTC.

In its sample, this clone was seen a few times. V gene TRBV28 combines with J gene TRBJ1-5; a possible D gene is TRBD1 (5 bases). The V gene lost 10 bases and the J gene lost 0 bases, with 10 bases spanning the gap. The CDR3 contains 13 residues. Germline assignment: CDR1 MDHEN and CDR2 SYDVKM. The CDR3 reads CATRGASNQPQHF. The CDR3 DNA reads as TGTGCCACCCGTGGGGCTAGCAATCAGCCCCAGCATTTT.

The chain links TRBV28 to TRBJ2-7; 8 positions match TRBD1. The germline CDR1 and CDR2 sequences are MDHEN and SYDVKM. CDR3 length: 14 amino acids. The ends lost 5 bases at V and 3 bases at J; junction bases unmatched: 6. Here the CDR3 reads CASSQTGAVYEQYF. CDR3 nucleotides: TGTGCCAGCAGTCAGACAGGGGCAGTCTACGAGCAGTACTTC. The full variable domain, in which reference TRBV28 and TRBJ2-7 provide the parts outside the CDR3, is DVKVTQSSRYLVKRTGEKVFLECVQDMDHENMFWYRQDPGLGLRLIYFSYDVKMKEKGDIPEGYSVSREKKERFSLILESASTNQTSMYLCASSQTGAVYEQYFGPGTRLTVT.

This clone was detected once. The chain carries TRBV19 and TRBJ2-5, with D maybe TRBD1 (6 bases). The CDR3 totals 15 residues. The V end lost 8 bases, the J end lost 5 bases, and 21 bases lay between the germline ends. CDR1 LNHDA and CDR2 SQIVND come from the germline V gene (reference sequence). CDR3 residues: CASSAGGGLGETQYF. DNA for the CDR3: TGTGCCAGTTCGGCTGGGGGCGGTCTGGGGGAGACCCAGTACTTC.

The table lists this clone with a count of one. The chain is built from TRBV28 and TRBJ1-6; D remains ambiguous. The CDR3 sequence is 13 residues long. CDR1 MDHEN and CDR2 SYDVKM come from the germline V gene. V was trimmed by 7 bases and J by 8 bases, leaving 12 bases between them. Here the CDR3 reads CASINQRDSPLHF. DNA for the CDR3: TGTGCCAGCATAAACCAAAGAGATTCACCCCTCCACTTT.

The chain couples TRBV28 to TRBJ1-1, with 12 bases that match TRBD1. Germline CDR1 and CDR2: MDHEN and SYDVKM. The ends lost 3 bases at V and 3 bases at J; junction bases unmatched: 8. This CDR3 region has 17 residues. CDR3 sequence: CASSFPGTGGLDTEAFF. The DNA of the CDR3 is TGTGCCAGCAGTTTCCCCGGGACAGGGGGCTTGGACACTGAAGCTTTCTTT.

This chain connects TRBV6-5 to TRBJ2-7; 12 nucleotides line up with TRBD2. The germline CDR1 and CDR2 sequences are MNHEY and SVGAGI. J gave up 2 bases and V 7 bases, and 6 bases lay outside the gene matches. The CDR3 has 15 residues. CDR3 sequence reads: CASTKLAGGPYEQYF. The CDR3 nucleotides read TGTGCCAGCACCAAGCTAGCGGGGGGGCCCTACGAGCAGTACTTC.

This chain uses TRBV15 with TRBJ2-5; 8 positions match TRBD1. CDR1 is LNHNV and CDR2 is YYDKDF in the germline V gene (reference sequence). V lost 3 bases and J lost 5; bases outside the gene matches: 8. This CDR3 has 15 residues. CDR3 nucleotides: TGTGCCACCAGCAGGTCCTCAGGGGGCGCGGAGACCCAGTACTTC. As protein: CATSRSSGGAETQYF.

The chain uses TRBV18 and TRBJ1-1, with D possibly TRBD1 on 6 matching bases. Trimming pared 4 bases from V and 1 base from J, leaving 13 bases between. CDR1 and CDR2 (germline): KGHSH, LQKENI. The CDR3 consists of 15 residues. The CDR3 DNA is TGTGCCAGCTCACAGGGGGAAAGCGCGAACACTGAAGCTTTCTTT. Residues: CASSQGESANTEAFF.

The V gene is TRBV7-2, the J gene TRBJ1-5; weak D call: TRBD1 (5 bases). Germline assignment: CDR1 SGHTA and CDR2 FQGNSA. The germline V and J ends were trimmed by 5 bases and 5 bases, with 10 bases remaining between them. The CDR3 is made up of 13 amino acids. CDR3 loop: CASSPDIHQPQHF. DNA for the CDR3: TGTGCCAGCAGCCCGGACATCCATCAGCCCCAGCATTTT.

This rearrangement joins TRBV28 to TRBJ1-3; 8 bases are a match to TRBD1. The CDR3 has 16 amino acids. In germline, CDR1 is MDHEN, CDR2 SYDVKM. Germline trimming cut 4 bases from V and 2 bases from J; bases unmatched to any gene: 7. Written as DNA, the CDR3 is TGTGCCAGCAGTTCGCCGGGACAGGTGGCTGGAAACACCATATATTTT. Encoded protein: CASSSPGQVAGNTIYF.

The chain uses TRBV2 and TRBJ2-7; 9 bases are a match to TRBD2. Germline-derived CDR1 and CDR2 are SNHLY and FYNNEI. V lost 3 bases, J lost 3 bases, and 6 bases stayed unmatched. The length of the CDR3 is 15 residues. In DNA, the CDR3 is TGTGCCAGCAGTGAGGAGCGGGAGGTTGTCTACGAGCAGTACTTC. Its protein product is CASSEEREVVYEQYF.

The rearrangement uses TRBV19 and TRBJ2-3, with D maybe TRBD1 (5 bases). V was shortened by 3 bases and J by 1 base, with 17 bases between the two germline ends. CDR1 and CDR2 (germline): LNHDA, SQIVND (reference sequence). This CDR3 spans 17 amino acids. CDR3 loop: CASSMWSWGSRTDTQYF. The CDR3 DNA reads TGTGCCAGTAGTATGTGGAGTTGGGGCAGCCGCACAGATACGCAGTATTTT.

V is TRBV5-1 and J is TRBJ1-2; 9 bases agree with TRBD1. V shed 4 bases and J 7 bases; nucleotides not matched to a gene: 8. The CDR3 has 14 residues. Germline V gene data show CDR1 as SGHRS and CDR2 as YFSETQ. The CDR3 nucleotides read TGCGCCAGCAGCCTACGGACAGGGGAGGGTGGCTACACCTTC. Amino acids: CASSLRTGEGGYTF.

This clone was recorded a few times. The chain links TRBV21-1 to TRBJ1-1; the table's D call, TRBD1, was not checked against the DNA. TRBV21-1 is annotated as a pseudogene. The CDR3 is made up of 16 amino acids. CDR3: CASSRTGGRVDTEAFF. The CDR3 DNA follows: TGTGCCAGCAGTAGGACAGGGGGCAGGGTAGACACTGAAGCTTTCTTT.

CDR3 sequence (DNA): TGTGCCAGCAGCCCGGTCGGGGACACCTACTCCTACGAGCAGTACTTC. Its translation: CASSPVGDTYSYEQYF. The chain combines TRBV7-6 with TRBJ2-7, with D maybe TRBD1 (6 bases). The germline CDR1 and CDR2 sequences are SGHVS and FNYEAQ. The CDR3 has 16 amino acids. Trimming removed 5 bases at V and 0 bases at J, with 17 bases between.

V is TRBV18 and J is TRBJ1-1; weak D call: TRBD1 (5 bases). Trimming removed 3 bases from V and 0 bases from J, with 17 bases in between. CDR3 length: 17 residues. CDR1 is KGHSH, CDR2 LQKENI, per germline. Here the CDR3 reads CASSPESTGIMNTEAFF. The CDR3, as DNA: TGTGCCAGCTCACCGGAATCAACAGGTATCATGAACACTGAAGCTTTCTTT.

This clone was picked up a small number of times. The CDR3 region has the DNA TGTGCCAGCAGTCCGGGACAGGGGGCTGTCGCCCAGCATTTT. Translating it yields CASSPGQGAVAQHF. The genes are TRBV6-5 and TRBJ1-5; 12 bases fit TRBD1. Per the germline V gene, CDR1 is MNHEY and CDR2 is SVGAGI. V was pared by 5 bases and J by 11 bases, with 7 bases of the junction left unmatched. CDR3 size: 14 residues.

This clone was seen a few times. The chain employs TRBV4-1 and TRBJ2-3; 8 nucleotides agree with TRBD1. Trimming removed 0 bases from V and 3 bases from J; junction bases left unmatched: 8. The CDR3 contains 17 residues. Germline loops: CDR1 MGHRA, CDR2 YSYEKL. The CDR3 spells CASSQDPARGQTDTQYF. The CDR3 DNA reads TGCGCCAGCAGCCAAGATCCCGCCAGGGGGCAAACAGATACGCAGTATTTT.

This chain uses TRBV7-2 with TRBJ1-6; 9 bases map to TRBD1. Per the germline V gene, CDR1 is SGHTA and CDR2 is FQGNSA. The CDR3 totals 16 residues. The J segment lost 7 bases and the V segment lost 0 bases, leaving 4 bases of the junction unmatched. In nucleotides, the CDR3 is TGTGCCAGCAGCTTAGCGCCGACAGGGGGAAATTCACCCCTCCACTTT. Amino acids: CASSLAPTGGNSPLHF.

The chain links TRBV5-1 to TRBJ2-5; 11 bases map to TRBD2. This CDR3 has 16 amino acids. Germline lookup yields CDR1 SGHRS and CDR2 YFSETQ. The V and J ends lost 2 bases and 5 bases, in that order; junction bases with no gene match: 8. The CDR3 sequence is CASSFLTSGTPETQYF. The CDR3 DNA sequence: TGCGCCAGCAGCTTCCTGACTAGCGGGACCCCCGAGACCCAGTACTTC.

The rearrangement links TRBV29-1 to TRBJ2-7; 7 bases are shared with TRBD1. CDR1 SQVTM and CDR2 ANQGSEA come from the germline V gene. The CDR3 spans 13 residues. The trim removed 3 bases at V and 5 bases at J, leaving 7 bases unmatched. The CDR3 loop reads CSVDKGATDEQYF. CDR3 bases: TGCAGCGTTGATAAGGGGGCGACGGACGAGCAGTACTTC.

This clone showed up just a few times. This chain links TRBV2 with TRBJ2-3, with TRBD2 matching 7 bases. CDR1 is SNHLY and CDR2 is FYNNEI in the germline V gene. This CDR3 comprises 14 residues. Trimming removed 5 bases from V and 5 bases from J; junction bases left unmatched: 7. Written as DNA, the CDR3 is TGTGCCAGCAGTAGCGGGGAGGGTAGAGATACGCAGTATTTT. Amino acid sequence: CASSSGEGRDTQYF.

This clone was detected a few times. The chain employs TRBV6-5 and TRBJ2-7; tentative D call: TRBD1 (6 bases). CDR3 length equals 14 residues. Germline CDR1 is MNHEY and CDR2 is SVGAGI. Trimming removed 2 bases from V and 6 bases from J, with 14 bases in between. This chain's CDR3 is CASSYDRQAGEQYF. CDR3 nucleotides: TGTGCCAGCAGTTACGACCGACAGGCTGGCGAGCAGTACTTC.

The chain combines TRBV27 with TRBJ2-7, with a weak D call TRBD2 (6 bases). Trimming removed 7 bases from V and 0 bases from J, with 13 bases in between. The CDR3 has 14 residues. Germline V gives CDR1 MNHEY, CDR2 SMNVEV (reference sequence). CDR3 amino acids: CASIPRAGSYEQYF. In nucleotides, the CDR3 is TGTGCCAGCATTCCCAGAGCGGGCTCCTACGAGCAGTACTTC.

This chain connects TRBV7-2 to TRBJ1-5; weak D call: TRBD1 (5 bases). From germline, CDR1 is SGHTA and CDR2 FQGNSA. This CDR3 comprises 15 residues. V was trimmed by 2 bases and J by 1 base, leaving 9 bases between them. The CDR3, as DNA: TGTGCCAGCAGCTTAACCCAGGGCAGCAATCAGCCCCAGCATTTT. It yields the protein CASSLTQGSNQPQHF.

The count of this clone is one. This sequence joins TRBV5-4 and TRBJ2-5, with D tentatively TRBD1 (6 bases). V was pared by 4 bases and J by 1 base, with 8 bases between. Germline V gene lookup returns CDR1 SGHNT and CDR2 YYREEE (reference sequence). The CDR3 totals 13 residues. Here the CDR3 reads CASSPDSQETQYF. CDR3 DNA sequence: TGTGCCAGCAGCCCGGACAGCCAAGAGACCCAGTACTTC.